The rows below give T cell receptor beta chains drawn from one sample of a study of T cells in Graves' hyperthyroidism and ophthalmopathy. TCRdb called the multiplex PCR reads again in MiXCR, with one record for every CDR3 protein. The sample includes about 530,000 distinct CDR3 sequences, 17% of them seen just once. Specimen: blood. The receptor set was obtained from a woman between 18 and 29 years old with Graves' ophthalmopathy. Each CDR3 is given with its conserved first and last residue. A D gene is named only where the DNA matches it firmly. Where a row states a size, it is once, few, many or the class of an expanded clone; other rows omit it.

cdr3_length	clone_size	d_call	v_call	j_call	cdr3_aa	cdr3_nt
15	few	-	TRBV4-1	TRBJ1-2	CASMQLSNRNYGYTF	TGCGCCAGCATGCAGCTCTCTAACCGAAACTATGGCTACACCTTC
16	few	TRBD1	TRBV7-9	TRBJ1-2	CASSLYNRGPNYGYTF	TGTGCCAGCAGCTTATATAACAGGGGCCCTAACTATGGCTACACCTTC
17	few	TRBD1	TRBV5-1	TRBJ2-2	CASSLIGTGIRTGELFF	TGCGCCAGCAGCTTAATTGGGACAGGGATCCGCACCGGGGAGCTGTTTTTT
16	-	TRBD1	TRBV7-9	TRBJ2-7	CASSAAGQAKPYEQYF	TGTGCCAGCAGCGCCGCGGGACAGGCGAAGCCATACGAGCAGTACTTC
16	many	TRBD2	TRBV20-1	TRBJ2-7	CSARETSGAVFYEQYF	TGCAGTGCTAGAGAGACTAGCGGGGCGGTCTTCTACGAGCAGTACTTC
13	many	-	TRBV28	TRBJ2-7	CASSQNPPYEQYF	TGTGCCAGCAGCCAGAACCCTCCCTACGAGCAGTACTTC
12	-	TRBD1	TRBV20-1	TRBJ2-7	CSAWDRAHEQYF	TGCAGTGCTTGGGACAGGGCCCACGAGCAGTACTTC
17	many	-	TRBV15	TRBJ1-1	CATSRVGQGGSNTEAFF	TGTGCCACCAGCAGGGTTGGACAAGGGGGATCGAACACTGAAGCTTTCTTT
14	many	TRBD1	TRBV2	TRBJ1-1	CASTGQGENTEAFF	TGTGCCAGCACGGGACAGGGGGAGAACACTGAAGCTTTCTTT
15	-	-	TRBV27	TRBJ1-3	CASRGGGPPGNTIYF	TGTGCCAGTCGAGGGGGGGGGCCGCCTGGAAACACCATATATTTT
17	many	TRBD1	TRBV27	TRBJ2-3	CASSPPPGQGPADTQYF	TGTGCCAGCAGTCCCCCTCCGGGACAGGGGCCAGCAGATACGCAGTATTTT
14	many	TRBD1	TRBV20-1	TRBJ2-7	CSALRTGDTYEQYF	TGCAGTGCTTTAAGGACAGGGGACACCTACGAGCAGTACTTC
13	few	-	TRBV11-2	TRBJ1-4	CASSRAYNEKLFF	TGTGCCAGCAGCAGGGCATATAATGAAAAACTGTTTTTT
14	-	-	TRBV28	TRBJ2-7	CAIRQDPSSYKQYF	TGTGCCATCAGACAGGACCCGAGCTCCTACAAGCAGTACTTC
16	many	TRBD2	TRBV28	TRBJ2-7	CASSGTSGIIPYEQYF	TGTGCCAGCAGTGGGACTAGCGGGATCATCCCCTACGAGCAGTACTTC
15	few	TRBD1	TRBV28	TRBJ2-1	CASSHRGPGGNEQFF	TGTGCCAGCAGTCACAGGGGCCCCGGTGGGAATGAGCAGTTCTTC
14	-	-	TRBV7-3	TRBJ2-1	CASSVNGRAYEQFF	TGTGCCAGCAGCGTGAATGGCAGGGCCTACGAGCAGTTCTTC
15	-	-	TRBV12-3/TRBV12-4	TRBJ2-5	CASSLGARGYGTQYF	TGTGCCAGCAGTTTGGGCGCGAGGGGGTATGGGACCCAGTACTTC
15	many	-	TRBV2	TRBJ2-5	CASSVEQSLTETQYF	TGTGCCAGCAGTGTAGAACAGTCCCTAACTGAGACCCAGTACTTC
15	-	TRBD2	TRBV20-1	TRBJ2-7	CSATAGGGTGYEQYF	TGCAGTGCTACGGCGGGAGGCGGAACTGGGTACGAGCAGTACTTC
14	-	-	TRBV4-2	TRBJ1-2	CASSQESREAGYTF	TGTGCCAGCAGCCAAGAGAGTCGTGAGGCTGGCTACACCTTC
14	few	TRBD1	TRBV13	TRBJ1-5	CASSPGTGYQPQHF	TGTGCCAGCAGCCCCGGGACAGGCTATCAGCCCCAGCATTTT
14	few	-	TRBV6-5	TRBJ2-3	CASSYDGETDTQYF	TGTGCCAGCAGTTACGATGGGGAAACAGATACGCAGTATTTT
14	many	TRBD2	TRBV20-1	TRBJ2-1	CSARPGLAGSEQFF	TGCAGTGCTAGGCCGGGACTAGCGGGAAGTGAGCAGTTCTTC
18	once	TRBD1	TRBV12-3/TRBV12-4	TRBJ1-5	CASSDFAGSRGPYQPQHF	TGTGCCAGCAGTGACTTCGCGGGGTCCAGGGGGCCGTATCAGCCCCAGCATTTT
13	-	-	TRBV27	TRBJ2-7	CASYSIRSGEQYF	TGTGCCAGCTACTCCATTAGATCGGGCGAGCAGTACTTC
17	many	TRBD2	TRBV20-1	TRBJ2-5	CSATTTSGRALEETQYF	TGCAGTGCTACGACGACTAGCGGGAGGGCTCTTGAGGAGACCCAGTACTTC
16	-	TRBD2	TRBV7-9	TRBJ2-3	CASSLPSGRYTDTQYF	TGTGCCAGCAGCTTGCCTAGCGGACGATACACAGATACGCAGTATTTT
15	many	TRBD1	TRBV7-9	TRBJ1-1	CASSAGTGGYTEAFF	TGTGCCAGCAGCGCCGGGACAGGGGGATATACTGAAGCTTTCTTT
15	-	-	TRBV5-4	TRBJ2-1	CVSSLGHTTYNEQFF	TGTGTCAGCAGCTTGGGGCACACGACCTACAATGAGCAGTTCTTC
12	few	TRBD1	TRBV7-9	TRBJ1-1	CASKQGNLEAFF	TGTGCCAGCAAACAGGGGAATCTTGAGGCTTTCTTT
17	-	-	TRBV14	TRBJ2-1	CASNQGLAELLYNEQFF	TGTGCCAGCAACCAAGGTTTAGCGGAGTTACTATACAATGAGCAGTTCTTC